Listed below are T cell receptor beta chains from one sample, sequenced in a study of blood T cell repertoires in COVID-19. TCRdb keeps only in-frame clones here, not all; method: immunoSEQ multiplex PCR. This sample has 75,000 to 90,000 clones, with 85% found just once. Sequenced: peripheral blood. The origin of the receptors is a man at least 80 years old with active or convalescent COVID-19. The CDR3 runs from the conserved cysteine through the conserved F or W. D genes are given only for firm matches. Expanded clones are given a class, and other clones once, few, many or no size at all.

clone size,CDR3 length,D gene,J gene,V gene,CDR3 DNA,CDR3 protein
.,15,.,TRBJ1-5,TRBV19,TGTGCCAGTAGTATAGCGCTAGCCCGTAGTCAGCCCCAGCATTTT,CASSIALARSQPQHF
.,13,.,TRBJ2-3,TRBV18,TGTGCCAGCTCACAGGGGGACACAGTTACGCAGTATTTT,CASSQGDTVTQYF
.,14,.,TRBJ2-3,TRBV5-1,TGCGCCAGCAGCCCAAAACAGGGCACAGATACGCAGTATTTT,CASSPKQGTDTQYF
once,14,TRBD1,TRBJ2-5,TRBV18,TGTGCCAGCGGGGGACAGGCCCAACAAGAGACCCAGTACTTC,CASGGQAQQETQYF
.,11,.,TRBJ1-2,TRBV20-1,TGCAGTGGTATAAGGGGCCATGGCTACACCTTC,CSGIRGHGYTF
.,14,TRBD1,TRBJ1-5,TRBV6-5,TGTGCCAGCAGGACAGGGGGCTTGAATCAGCCCCAGCATTTT,CASRTGGLNQPQHF
once,14,.,TRBJ1-2,TRBV18,TGTGCCAGCTCACCTGATGGGGGGGGTAATGGCTACACCTTC,CASSPDGGGNGYTF
.,16,.,TRBJ1-4,TRBV5-5,TGTGCCAGCAGTTCATCGAGCTTTGCAACTAATGAAAAACTGTTTTTT,CASSSSSFATNEKLFF
.,11,.,TRBJ2-5,TRBV11-1,TGTGCCAGCAGCTTGGCAGAGACCCAGTACTTC,CASSLAETQYF
.,14,TRBD1,TRBJ1-1,TRBV5-1,TGCGCCAGCAGCGATACAGGGGGCGTCTCTGAAGCTTTCTTT,CASSDTGGVSEAFF
.,16,.,TRBJ2-2,TRBV7-6,TGTGCCAGCAGCCTCTTAAGGGGGGGAAACACCGGGGAGCTGTTTTTT,CASSLLRGGNTGELFF
.,15,.,TRBJ1-3,TRBV2,TGTGCCAGCAGGGGCTTGGGGGGAGACGGAAACACCATATATTTT,CASRGLGGDGNTIYF
.,13,TRBD1,TRBJ1-3,TRBV29-1,TGCAGCGTTGAAAGACAGGGGGCTAGAACCATATATTTT,CSVERQGARTIYF
.,11,.,TRBJ1-2,TRBV20-1,TGCAGTGCTACAGCTAACTATGGCTACACCTTC,CSATANYGYTF
.,17,.,TRBJ1-4,TRBV9,TGTGCCAGCAGCGTAGGAGGGGGTCGGGCAACTAATGAAAAACTGTTTTTT,CASSVGGGRATNEKLFF
.,15,TRBD1,TRBJ2-3,TRBV4-1,TGCGCCAGCAGCCAGGGACAGGGAAGCACAGATACGCAGTATTTT,CASSQGQGSTDTQYF